The clone carrying this T cell receptor (beta chain) has a handful of counts. Its antigen is unidentified. The data originate from a study of cytomegalovirus exposure and HLA in healthy donors. Study-wide results and caveats: An analysis was carried out at a later point. It showed that HLA-associated TCR beta chains were more clonally expanded than equally common non-associated chains. The authors assumed roughly uniform sequencing depth across donors for presence/absence analyses. It was reported in a later analysis that an Asian-associated ancestry cluster showed fewer N-insertions than the roughly 670-donor mean.

The V gene end was trimmed by 4 bases and the J gene end by 8 bases; junction bases not matched to a gene: 9. The length of the CDR3 is 16 residues. Germline V gene sequence: CDR1 LGHNA, CDR2 YSLEER. Though probably carrying unrecorded immune exposures, donors were nominally healthy at sampling. Primers for the PCR totalled 60 Vbeta and 13 Jbeta. Profiled with immunoSEQ multiplex PCR; TCRdb holds only in-frame clones, not every one. The table shows about 140,000 clones, with roughly three quarters occurring only once. The genes are TRBV4-3 and TRBJ1-4; 11 bases are shared with TRBD1. The specimen was PBMCs. The receptor's source is a woman in her forties or fifties in good health and CMV-seronegative. The CDR3 loop reads CASSPLPGTGGEKLFF. CDR3 DNA: TGCGCCAGCAGCCCGCTTCCCGGGACAGGGGGAGAAAAACTGTTTTTT.